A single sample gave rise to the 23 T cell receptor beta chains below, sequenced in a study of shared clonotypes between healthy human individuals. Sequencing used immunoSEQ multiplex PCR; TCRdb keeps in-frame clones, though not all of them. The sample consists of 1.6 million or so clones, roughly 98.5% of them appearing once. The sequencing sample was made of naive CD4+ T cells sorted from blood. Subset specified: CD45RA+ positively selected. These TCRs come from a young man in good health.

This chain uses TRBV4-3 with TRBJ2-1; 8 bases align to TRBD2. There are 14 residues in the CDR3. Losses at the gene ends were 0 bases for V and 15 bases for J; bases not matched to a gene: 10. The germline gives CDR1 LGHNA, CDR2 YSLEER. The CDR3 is CASSQEIAGPPVFF. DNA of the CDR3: TGCGCCAGCAGCCAAGAGATAGCGGGACCCCCTGTGTTCTTC.

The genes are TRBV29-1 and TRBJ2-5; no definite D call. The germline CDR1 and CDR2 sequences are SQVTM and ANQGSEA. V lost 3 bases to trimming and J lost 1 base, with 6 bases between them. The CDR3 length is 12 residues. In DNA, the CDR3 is TGCAGCGTTGATAAGGCCCAAGAGACCCAGTACTTC. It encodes CSVDKAQETQYF.

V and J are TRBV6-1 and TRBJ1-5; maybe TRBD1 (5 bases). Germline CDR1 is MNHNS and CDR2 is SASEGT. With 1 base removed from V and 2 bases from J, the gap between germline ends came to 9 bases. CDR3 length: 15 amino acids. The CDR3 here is CASSEVGVGNQPQHF. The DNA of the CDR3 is TGTGCCAGCAGTGAAGTAGGGGTCGGCAATCAGCCCCAGCATTTT.

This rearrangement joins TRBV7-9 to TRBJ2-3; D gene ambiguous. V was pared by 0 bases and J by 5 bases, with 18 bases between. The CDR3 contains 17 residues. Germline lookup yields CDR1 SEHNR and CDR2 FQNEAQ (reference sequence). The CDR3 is CASSLAVGLGKGDTQYF. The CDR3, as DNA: TGTGCCAGCAGCTTAGCGGTCGGTCTGGGGAAGGGAGATACGCAGTATTTT. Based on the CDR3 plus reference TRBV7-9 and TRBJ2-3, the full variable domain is DTGVSQNPRHKITKRGQNVTFRCDPISEHNRLYWYRQTLGQGPEFLTYFQNEAQLEKSRLLSDRFSAERPKGSFSTLEIQRTEQGDSAMYLCASSLAVGLGKGDTQYFGPGTRLTVL.

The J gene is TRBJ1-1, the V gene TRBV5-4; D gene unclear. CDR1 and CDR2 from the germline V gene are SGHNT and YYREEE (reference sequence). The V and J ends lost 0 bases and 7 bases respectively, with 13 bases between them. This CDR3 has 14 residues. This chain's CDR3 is CASSLGAGDYEAFF. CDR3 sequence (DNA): TGTGCCAGCAGCTTGGGTGCAGGTGATTATGAAGCTTTCTTT.

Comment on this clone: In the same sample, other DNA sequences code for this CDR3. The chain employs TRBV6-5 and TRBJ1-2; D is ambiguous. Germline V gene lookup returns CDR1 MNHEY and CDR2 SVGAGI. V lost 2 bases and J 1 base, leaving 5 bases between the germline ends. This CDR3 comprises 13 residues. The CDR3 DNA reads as TGTGCCAGCAGTTACCGGGATAACTATGGCTACACCTTC. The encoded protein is CASSYRDNYGYTF.

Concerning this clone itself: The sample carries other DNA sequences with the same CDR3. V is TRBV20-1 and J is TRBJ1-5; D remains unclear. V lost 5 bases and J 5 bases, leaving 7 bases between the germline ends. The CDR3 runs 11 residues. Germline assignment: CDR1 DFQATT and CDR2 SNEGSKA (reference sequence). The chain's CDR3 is CSARGDQPQHF. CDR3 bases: TGCAGTGCTCGTGGGGATCAGCCCCAGCATTTT.

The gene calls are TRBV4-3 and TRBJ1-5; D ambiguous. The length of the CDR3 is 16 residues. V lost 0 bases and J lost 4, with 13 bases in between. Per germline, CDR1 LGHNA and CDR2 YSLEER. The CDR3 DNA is TGCGCCAGCAGCCAAGATAGAGGGCGGCGGAATCAGCCCCAGCATTTT. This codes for CASSQDRGRRNQPQHF.

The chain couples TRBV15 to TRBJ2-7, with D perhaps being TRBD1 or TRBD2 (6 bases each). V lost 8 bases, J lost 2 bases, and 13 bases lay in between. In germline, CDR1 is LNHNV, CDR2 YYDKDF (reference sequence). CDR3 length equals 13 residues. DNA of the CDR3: TGTGCCACCGGGGGGCCTTTGACCTACGAGCAGTACTTC. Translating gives CATGGPLTYEQYF.

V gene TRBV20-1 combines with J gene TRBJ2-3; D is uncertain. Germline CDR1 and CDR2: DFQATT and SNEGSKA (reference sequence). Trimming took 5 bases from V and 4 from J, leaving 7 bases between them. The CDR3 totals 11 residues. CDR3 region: CSALYSDTQYF. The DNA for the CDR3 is TGCAGTGCTCTCTATTCAGATACGCAGTATTTT.

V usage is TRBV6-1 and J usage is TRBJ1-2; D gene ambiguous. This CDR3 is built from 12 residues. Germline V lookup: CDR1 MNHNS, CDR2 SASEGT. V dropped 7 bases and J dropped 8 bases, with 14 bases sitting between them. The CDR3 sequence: CASTWSDHGYTF. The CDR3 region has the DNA TGTGCCAGCACCTGGTCCGACCACGGCTACACCTTC.

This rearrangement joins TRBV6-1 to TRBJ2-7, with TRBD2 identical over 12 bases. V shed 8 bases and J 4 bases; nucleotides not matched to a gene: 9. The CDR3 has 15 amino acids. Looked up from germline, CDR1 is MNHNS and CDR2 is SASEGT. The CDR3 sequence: CASFLAGGPLYEQYF. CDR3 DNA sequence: TGTGCCAGCTTCCTAGCGGGAGGGCCTTTATACGAGCAGTACTTC.

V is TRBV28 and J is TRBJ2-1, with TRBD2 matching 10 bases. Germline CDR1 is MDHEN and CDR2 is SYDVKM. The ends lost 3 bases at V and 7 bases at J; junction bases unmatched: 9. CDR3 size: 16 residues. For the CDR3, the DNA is TGTGCCAGCAGTTTCACAGCGGGAGGGCCTTTTAATGAGCAGTTCTTC. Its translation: CASSFTAGGPFNEQFF.

The CDR3 sequence: CASSAGSNQPQHF. The DNA of the CDR3 is TGTGCCAGCAGTGCAGGGAGCAATCAGCCCCAGCATTTT. The chain has TRBV6-4 and TRBJ1-5; D may be TRBD1 (5 bases). This CDR3 region has 13 residues. Looked up from germline, CDR1 is MRHNA and CDR2 is SNTAGT. V was clipped by 4 bases and J by 1 base, with 5 bases between them.

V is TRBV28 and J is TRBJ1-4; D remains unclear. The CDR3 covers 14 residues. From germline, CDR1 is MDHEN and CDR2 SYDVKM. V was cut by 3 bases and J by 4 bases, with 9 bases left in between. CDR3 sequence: CASSFSSFNEKLFF. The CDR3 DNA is TGTGCCAGCAGTTTTAGCAGTTTTAATGAAAAACTGTTTTTT.

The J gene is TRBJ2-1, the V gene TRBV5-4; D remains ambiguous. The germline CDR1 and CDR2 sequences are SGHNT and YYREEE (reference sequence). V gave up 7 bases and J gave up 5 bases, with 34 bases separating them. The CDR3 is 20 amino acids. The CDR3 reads CASSHPPFRFSYQNNNEQFF. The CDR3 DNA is TGTGCCAGCTCCCACCCCCCCTTTCGTTTTTCCTACCAGAACAACAATGAGCAGTTCTTC. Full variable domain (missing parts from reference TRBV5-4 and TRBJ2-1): ETGVTQSPTHLIKTRGQQVTLRCSSQSGHNTVSWYQQALGQGPQFIFQYYREEENGRGNFPPRFSGLQFPNYSSELNVNALELDDSALYLCASSHPPFRFSYQNNNEQFFGPGTRLTVL.

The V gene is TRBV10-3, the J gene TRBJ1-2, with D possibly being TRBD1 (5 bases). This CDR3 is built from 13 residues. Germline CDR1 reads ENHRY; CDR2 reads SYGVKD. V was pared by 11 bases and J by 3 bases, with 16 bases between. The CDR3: CAVQTVLYYGYTF. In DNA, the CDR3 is TGTGCCGTCCAGACAGTGTTGTACTATGGCTACACCTTC.

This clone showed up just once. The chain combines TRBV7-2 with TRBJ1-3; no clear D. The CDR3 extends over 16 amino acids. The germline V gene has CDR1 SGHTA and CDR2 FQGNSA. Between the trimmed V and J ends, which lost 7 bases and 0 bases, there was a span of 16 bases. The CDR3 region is CASTRPGSLSGNTIYF. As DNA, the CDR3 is TGTGCCAGCACCAGACCCGGATCCCTCTCTGGAAACACCATATATTTT.

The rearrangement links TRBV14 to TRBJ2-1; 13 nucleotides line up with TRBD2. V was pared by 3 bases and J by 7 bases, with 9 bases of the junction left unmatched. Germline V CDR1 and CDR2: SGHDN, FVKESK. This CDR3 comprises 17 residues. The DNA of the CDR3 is TGTGCCAGCAGCCACCTACTAGCGGGAGGGCCGGGGAATGAGCAGTTCTTC. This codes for CASSHLLAGGPGNEQFF.

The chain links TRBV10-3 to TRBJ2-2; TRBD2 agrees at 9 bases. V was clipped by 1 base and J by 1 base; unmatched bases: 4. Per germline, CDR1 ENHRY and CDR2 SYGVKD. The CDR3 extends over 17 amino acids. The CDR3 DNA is TGTGCCATCAGTGAGTTGACTAGCGGACTGAACACCGGGGAGCTGTTTTTT. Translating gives CAISELTSGLNTGELFF.

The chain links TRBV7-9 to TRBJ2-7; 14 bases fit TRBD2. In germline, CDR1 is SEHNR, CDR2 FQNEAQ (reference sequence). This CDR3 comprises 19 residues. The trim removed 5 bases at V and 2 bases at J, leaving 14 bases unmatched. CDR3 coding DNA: TGTGCCAGCAGCCAACGACACGCCGTGACTAGCGGGAGGGCCTACGAGCAGTACTTC. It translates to CASSQRHAVTSGRAYEQYF. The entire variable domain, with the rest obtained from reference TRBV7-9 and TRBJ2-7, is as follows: DTGVSQNPRHKITKRGQNVTFRCDPISEHNRLYWYRQTLGQGPEFLTYFQNEAQLEKSRLLSDRFSAERPKGSFSTLEIQRTEQGDSAMYLCASSQRHAVTSGRAYEQYFGPGTRLTVT.

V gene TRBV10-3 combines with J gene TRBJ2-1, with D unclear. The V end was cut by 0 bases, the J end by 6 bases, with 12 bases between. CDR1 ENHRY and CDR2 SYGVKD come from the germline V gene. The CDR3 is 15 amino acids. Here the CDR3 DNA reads TGTGCCATCAGTGAGTCGGATGCCCCTACCAATGAGCAGTTCTTC. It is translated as CAISESDAPTNEQFF.

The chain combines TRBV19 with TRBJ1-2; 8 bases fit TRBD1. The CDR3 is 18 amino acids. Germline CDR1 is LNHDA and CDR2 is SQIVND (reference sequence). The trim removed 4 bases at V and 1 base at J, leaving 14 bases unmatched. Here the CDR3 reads CASSNRDRYRANNYGYTF. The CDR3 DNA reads TGTGCCAGTAGTAACCGGGACAGGTACCGGGCTAATAACTATGGCTACACCTTC.